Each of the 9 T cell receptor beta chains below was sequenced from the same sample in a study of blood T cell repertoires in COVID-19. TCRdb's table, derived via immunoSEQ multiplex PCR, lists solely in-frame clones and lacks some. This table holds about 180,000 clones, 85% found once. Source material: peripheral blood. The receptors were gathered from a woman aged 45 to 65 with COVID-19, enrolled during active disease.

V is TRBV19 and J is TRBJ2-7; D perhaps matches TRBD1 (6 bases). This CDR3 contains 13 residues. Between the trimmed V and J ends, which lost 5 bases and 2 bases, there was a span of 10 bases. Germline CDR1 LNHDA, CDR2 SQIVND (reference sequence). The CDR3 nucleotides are TGTGCCAGTAGTCTGGGACAACCCTACGAGCAGTACTTC. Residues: CASSLGQPYEQYF.

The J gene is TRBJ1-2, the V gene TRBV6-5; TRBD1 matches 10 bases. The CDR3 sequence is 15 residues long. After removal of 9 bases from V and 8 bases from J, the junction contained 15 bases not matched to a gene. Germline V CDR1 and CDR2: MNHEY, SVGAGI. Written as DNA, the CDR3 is TGTGCCAGAAGCCAAGACCGCGGGACAGGGGACGGCTACACCTTC. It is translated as CARSQDRGTGDGYTF.

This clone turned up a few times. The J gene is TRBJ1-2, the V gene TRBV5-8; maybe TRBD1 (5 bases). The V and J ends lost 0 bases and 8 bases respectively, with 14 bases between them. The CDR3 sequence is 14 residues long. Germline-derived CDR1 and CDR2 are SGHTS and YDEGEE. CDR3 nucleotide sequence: TGTGCCAGCAGCTTGGAACAGATCTGGGGCGGCTACACCTTC. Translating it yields CASSLEQIWGGYTF.

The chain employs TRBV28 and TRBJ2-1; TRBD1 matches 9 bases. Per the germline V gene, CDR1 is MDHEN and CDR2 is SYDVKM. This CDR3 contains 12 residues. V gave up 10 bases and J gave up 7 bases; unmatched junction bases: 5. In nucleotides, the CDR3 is TGTGCCACCCGGGACAGGGTGAATGAGCAGTTCTTC. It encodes CATRDRVNEQFF.

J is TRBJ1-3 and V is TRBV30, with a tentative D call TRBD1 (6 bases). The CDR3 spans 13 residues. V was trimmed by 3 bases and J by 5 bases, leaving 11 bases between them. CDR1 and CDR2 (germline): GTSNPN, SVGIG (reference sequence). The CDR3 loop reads CAWSTGSRNTIYF. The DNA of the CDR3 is TGTGCCTGGAGCACAGGGTCTCGAAACACCATATATTTT.

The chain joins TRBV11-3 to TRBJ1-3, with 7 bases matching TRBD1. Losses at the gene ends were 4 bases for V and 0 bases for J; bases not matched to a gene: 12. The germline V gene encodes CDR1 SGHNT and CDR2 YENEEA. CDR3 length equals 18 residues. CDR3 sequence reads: CASSYPLTGTFSGNTIYF. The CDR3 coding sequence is TGTGCCAGCAGCTACCCTCTGACAGGGACCTTCTCTGGAAACACCATATATTTT.

The CDR3 loop is CASSQSVANNYGYTF. The CDR3 nucleotides are TGTGCCAGCAGCCAATCAGTGGCAAATAACTATGGCTACACCTTC. The chain carries TRBV16 and TRBJ1-2; D is unclear. V was pared by 0 bases and J by 1 base, with 9 bases between. There are 15 residues in the CDR3. Germline V CDR1 and CDR2: KGHSY, FQNENV.

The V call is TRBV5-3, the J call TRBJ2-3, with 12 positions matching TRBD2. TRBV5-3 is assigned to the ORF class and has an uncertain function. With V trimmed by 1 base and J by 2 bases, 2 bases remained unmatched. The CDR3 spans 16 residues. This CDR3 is CARSLTSGGSTDTQYF. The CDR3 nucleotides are TGTGCCAGAAGCTTGACTAGCGGGGGGTCCACAGATACGCAGTATTTT.

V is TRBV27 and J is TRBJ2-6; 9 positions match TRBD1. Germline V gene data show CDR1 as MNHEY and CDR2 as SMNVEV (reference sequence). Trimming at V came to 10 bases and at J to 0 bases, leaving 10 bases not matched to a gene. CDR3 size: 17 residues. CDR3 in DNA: TGTGCCACATCTCGGACAGGGGTTAGCTCTGGGGCCAACGTCCTGACTTTC. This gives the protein CATSRTGVSSGANVLTF.